The next 27 T cell receptor beta chains were all read from a single sample in a study of blood T cell repertoires in COVID-19. Some clones are missing from TCRdb's copy, which holds only in-frame ones; the method was immunoSEQ multiplex PCR. The sample has more than 75,000 clones; approximately 80% are singletons. Material for sequencing was peripheral blood. These receptors were collected from a man aged 60-69 years with acute or convalescent COVID-19.

In this sample, this clone turned up many times. The chain recombines TRBV4-1 with TRBJ1-4; 7 positions agree with TRBD1. This CDR3 contains 14 residues. V lost 6 bases, J lost 5 bases, and 6 bases stayed unmatched. Germline V gene data show CDR1 as MGHRA and CDR2 as YSYEKL. The CDR3 sequence is CASSRTGRNEKLFF. The DNA of the CDR3 is TGCGCCAGCAGTCGGACAGGAAGAAATGAAAAACTGTTTTTT.

This clone has a single count. This chain uses TRBV7-8 with TRBJ1-2; D gene unclear. The V end was cut by 4 bases, the J end by 4 bases, with 16 bases between. The CDR3 length is 15 residues. Germline loops: CDR1 SGHVS, CDR2 FQNEAQ. CDR3 DNA sequence: TGTGCCAGCAGCTCCCCCCCTGAGGGCTCCTATGGCTACACCTTC. It encodes CASSSPPEGSYGYTF.

CDR3 amino acids: CASSPQAGLADYGYTF. In DNA, the CDR3 is TGTGCCAGCTCACCCCAGGCGGGTTTGGCTGATTATGGCTACACCTTC. V is TRBV18 and J is TRBJ1-2; D unclear. The length of the CDR3 is 16 residues. Germline CDR1 KGHSH, CDR2 LQKENI. V lost 3 bases to trimming and J lost 5 bases, with 19 bases between them.

The CDR3 protein is CASSPQKGNQPQHF. The CDR3 coding sequence is TGTGCCAGCTCACCTCAGAAAGGCAATCAGCCCCAGCATTTT. V usage is TRBV18 and J usage is TRBJ1-5; D ambiguous. CDR1 KGHSH and CDR2 LQKENI come from the germline V gene. There are 14 residues in the CDR3. V was shortened by 3 bases and J by 2 bases, with 8 bases between the two germline ends.

The chain uses TRBV7-8 and TRBJ1-1, with 7 bases fitting TRBD1. The CDR3 consists of 15 residues. The V segment lost 2 bases and the J segment 4 bases; nucleotides outside the gene matches: 7. Germline V lookup: CDR1 SGHVS, CDR2 FQNEAQ. CDR3 amino acids: CASSLKGGGFTEAFF. Here the CDR3 DNA reads TGTGCCAGCAGCTTAAAAGGGGGCGGCTTCACTGAAGCTTTCTTT.

V is TRBV9 and J is TRBJ2-3; D might be TRBD2 (5 bases). This CDR3 has 13 amino acids. CDR1 and CDR2 (germline): SGDLS, YYNGEE. V shed 4 bases and J shed 8 bases, with 14 bases lying between them. The CDR3 nucleotides are TGTGCCAGCAGCCCCAGAAGCGGCTCTACGCAGTATTTT. Its protein is CASSPRSGSTQYF.

The genes are TRBV28 and TRBJ2-3; 9 bases align to TRBD2. Germline CDR1 is MDHEN and CDR2 is SYDVKM. This CDR3 is 14 amino acids long. The trim removed 8 bases at V and 6 bases at J, leaving 9 bases unmatched. This CDR3 is CASRRGGASDTQYF. The CDR3 DNA reads as TGTGCCAGCCGTCGCGGGGGGGCCAGCGATACGCAGTATTTT.

In this sample, this clone turned up a few times. The rearrangement uses TRBV6-2 or TRBV6-3 and TRBJ1-2; 10 bases align to TRBD1. Germline V gene data show CDR1 as MNHEY and CDR2 as SVGEGT. The J segment lost 8 bases and the V segment lost 0 bases, leaving 6 bases of the junction unmatched. This CDR3 has 15 amino acids. CDR3 DNA: TGTGCCAGCAGTTACTCACCCCCGGGACAGGGGGGCTACACCTTC. Residues: CASSYSPPGQGGYTF.

The gene calls are TRBV28 and TRBJ1-6; D might be TRBD1 (5 bases). Germline lookup yields CDR1 MDHEN and CDR2 SYDVKM. V was shortened by 8 bases and J by 10 bases, with 18 bases between the two germline ends. The CDR3 runs 14 residues. CDR3 nucleotide sequence: TGTGCCAGCTGCCCCCCGAATCAGGGCTCACCCCTCCACTTT. As protein: CASCPPNQGSPLHF.

V is TRBV11-2 and J is TRBJ2-5; D call uncertain. The V gene lost 6 bases and the J gene lost 4 bases, with 18 bases spanning the gap. CDR1 is SGHAT and CDR2 is FQNNGV in the germline V gene. The CDR3 extends over 15 amino acids. This CDR3 is CASSLNPGGGETQYF. The DNA for the CDR3 is TGTGCCAGCAGTTTGAACCCCGGTGGCGGAGAGACCCAGTACTTC.

This chain connects TRBV19 to TRBJ2-6; D might be TRBD1 (5 bases). V was clipped by 1 base and J by 0 bases, with 16 bases between them. Per the germline V gene, CDR1 is LNHDA and CDR2 is SQIVND (reference sequence). This CDR3 is 19 amino acids long. The CDR3 protein is CASSIGGPGSSSGANVLTF. CDR3 sequence (DNA): TGTGCCAGTAGTATAGGCGGCCCAGGGTCCTCCTCTGGGGCCAACGTCCTGACTTTC.

The rearrangement uses TRBV18 and TRBJ1-1, with a tentative D call TRBD1 (5 bases). Germline-derived CDR1 and CDR2 are KGHSH and LQKENI. Trimming left V 8 bases short and J 3 bases short, with 13 bases between. The CDR3 length is 13 residues. CDR3 amino acids: CASTQGLDTEAFF. The CDR3 coding sequence is TGTGCCAGCACTCAGGGATTGGACACTGAAGCTTTCTTT. Drawing the rest from reference TRBV18 and TRBJ1-1, the complete variable domain is NAGVMQNPRHLVRRRGQEARLRCSPMKGHSHVYWYRQLPEEGLKFMVYLQKENIIDESGMPKERFSAEFPKEGPSILRIQQVVRGDSAAYFCASTQGLDTEAFFGQGTRLTVV.

The chain joins TRBV2 to TRBJ2-7; 8 nucleotides align to TRBD1. This CDR3 has 15 amino acids. After removal of 7 bases from V and 3 bases from J, the junction contained 11 bases not matched to a gene. Germline assignment: CDR1 SNHLY and CDR2 FYNNEI. CDR3 DNA sequence: TGTGCCAGCATCCCTGACAGGGGCTACAACTACGAGCAGTACTTC. It encodes CASIPDRGYNYEQYF.

The chain joins TRBV28 to TRBJ1-2; TRBD1 is a possible D gene (6 bases). Trimming took off 3 bases at V and 2 bases at J, with 10 bases between the two ends. The germline CDR1 and CDR2 sequences are MDHEN and SYDVKM. The CDR3 spans 14 residues. DNA for the CDR3: TGTGCCAGCAGTTTGGGTACAGGGAACTATGGCTACACCTTC. Protein sequence: CASSLGTGNYGYTF.

This clone was recorded once. DNA of the CDR3: TGCGCCAGCAGCCAAGAAAGCCCAGGGGCGCGGGACACCGGGGAGCTGTTTTTT. The encoded protein is CASSQESPGARDTGELFF. V usage is TRBV4-3 and J usage is TRBJ2-2; D possibly corresponds to TRBD1 (6 bases). The germline V and J ends were trimmed by 0 bases and 3 bases, with 17 bases remaining between them. The CDR3 loop spans 18 amino acids. Germline lookup yields CDR1 LGHNA and CDR2 YSLEER.

The gene calls are TRBV3-1 (or the pseudogene TRBV3-2) and TRBJ2-1, with D perhaps TRBD1 (5 bases). V was cut by 4 bases and J by 0 bases, with 13 bases left in between. Germline V lookup: CDR1 LGHDT, CDR2 YNNKEL (reference sequence). The CDR3 has 16 amino acids. The CDR3 sequence: CASSRTQTASYNEQFF. CDR3 in DNA: TGTGCCAGCAGCCGTACTCAGACAGCCTCCTACAATGAGCAGTTCTTC.

J is TRBJ2-3 and V is TRBV11-2; 8 bases are shared with TRBD2. J gave up 4 bases and V 4 bases, and 10 bases lay outside the gene matches. Germline V gives CDR1 SGHAT, CDR2 FQNNGV. The CDR3 contains 16 residues. This chain's CDR3 is CASSYGEAGGPDTQYF. The CDR3 bases are TGTGCCAGCAGCTACGGTGAGGCGGGGGGACCAGATACGCAGTATTTT.

The rearrangement joins TRBV28 to TRBJ2-7; a possible D gene is TRBD2 (5 bases). The V end lost 4 bases, the J end lost 0 bases, and 10 bases lay between the germline ends. Looked up from germline, CDR1 is MDHEN and CDR2 is SYDVKM. The CDR3 length is 14 residues. CDR3 loop: CASSSAVSSYEQYV. Written as DNA, the CDR3 is TGTGCCAGCAGTTCAGCGGTTAGCTCCTACGAGCAGTACGTC.

This sequence joins TRBV27 and TRBJ1-1; no firm D call. Trimming pared 3 bases from V and 4 bases from J, leaving 12 bases between. Germline V lookup: CDR1 MNHEY, CDR2 SMNVEV (reference sequence). There are 14 residues in the CDR3. The CDR3 nucleotides read TGTGCCAGCAGTTTGGAGGGCCCTACCACTGAAGCTTTCTTT. This gives the protein CASSLEGPTTEAFF.

The V and J genes are TRBV9 and TRBJ2-5; TRBD2 agrees at 11 bases. The ends lost 2 bases at V and 4 bases at J; junction bases unmatched: 4. The CDR3 has 15 amino acids. Germline V gene sequence: CDR1 SGDLS, CDR2 YYNGEE. CDR3: CASSVGTSGAETQYF. Written as DNA, the CDR3 is TGTGCCAGCAGCGTTGGGACTAGCGGTGCAGAGACCCAGTACTTC.

The chain joins TRBV29-1 to TRBJ2-1, with D perhaps TRBD1 (6 bases). The germline CDR1 and CDR2 sequences are SQVTM and ANQGSEA. This CDR3 has 14 amino acids. V lost 7 bases, J lost 0 bases, and 13 bases lay in between. The CDR3 region has the DNA TGCAGCGCACCAAGGGGGTTCTCCTACAATGAGCAGTTCTTC. This gives the protein CSAPRGFSYNEQFF.

The CDR3 DNA is TGTGCCAGCAGCGTGGACAGGACCTATGGCTACACCTTC. Translating it yields CASSVDRTYGYTF. V usage is TRBV7-8 and J usage is TRBJ1-2; 7 nucleotides agree with TRBD1. Looked up from germline, CDR1 is SGHVS and CDR2 is FQNEAQ. CDR3 length: 13 amino acids. V dropped 5 bases and J dropped 4; count of bases not matched to a gene: 4.

The V call is TRBV27, the J call TRBJ2-5, with 12 bases that match TRBD2. V gave up 6 bases and J gave up 5 bases; unmatched junction bases: 4. Germline loops: CDR1 MNHEY, CDR2 SMNVEV (reference sequence). CDR3 length: 14 amino acids. CDR3 protein: CASSRLAGGETQYF. Here the CDR3 DNA reads TGTGCCAGCAGCAGGCTAGCGGGGGGGGAGACCCAGTACTTC.

The chain employs TRBV6-5 and TRBJ2-1; weak D call: TRBD1 (5 bases). Germline-derived CDR1 and CDR2 are MNHEY and SVGAGI. The CDR3 has 13 amino acids. The ends were cut back, 8 bases at V and 4 bases at J, with 12 bases in the middle. CDR3 sequence: CASGLTEYNEQFF. CDR3 DNA sequence: TGTGCCAGCGGCTTGACAGAATACAATGAGCAGTTCTTC.

This chain uses TRBV7-6 with TRBJ2-7; TRBD1 matches 7 bases. This CDR3 has 13 residues. The V segment lost 5 bases and the J segment 3 bases; nucleotides outside the gene matches: 4. CDR1 is SGHVS and CDR2 is FNYEAQ in the germline V gene. This CDR3 reads CASSQRQGYEQYF. CDR3 nucleotide sequence: TGTGCCAGCAGCCAACGACAGGGCTACGAGCAGTACTTC.

The chain has TRBV5-4 and TRBJ2-1, with TRBD2 matching 9 bases. The CDR3 runs to 16 residues. V shed 3 bases, J shed 4 bases, and the junction held 8 bases outside the gene matches. CDR1 SGHNT and CDR2 YYREEE come from the germline V gene (reference sequence). This chain's CDR3 is CASSSGGSGGYNEQFF. The DNA for the CDR3 is TGTGCCAGCAGCTCGGGTGGGAGCGGGGGGTACAATGAGCAGTTCTTC.

This clone appeared once. This chain links TRBV19 with TRBJ1-6; 10 bases fit TRBD1. This CDR3 is 15 amino acids long. Trimming cost V 6 bases and J 5 bases; bases outside gene matches: 4. CDR1 and CDR2 (germline): LNHDA, SQIVND (reference sequence). The CDR3 nucleotides are TGTGCCAGTAGGACAGGGGGCATCGATAATTCACCCCTCCACTTT. Its translation: CASRTGGIDNSPLHF.